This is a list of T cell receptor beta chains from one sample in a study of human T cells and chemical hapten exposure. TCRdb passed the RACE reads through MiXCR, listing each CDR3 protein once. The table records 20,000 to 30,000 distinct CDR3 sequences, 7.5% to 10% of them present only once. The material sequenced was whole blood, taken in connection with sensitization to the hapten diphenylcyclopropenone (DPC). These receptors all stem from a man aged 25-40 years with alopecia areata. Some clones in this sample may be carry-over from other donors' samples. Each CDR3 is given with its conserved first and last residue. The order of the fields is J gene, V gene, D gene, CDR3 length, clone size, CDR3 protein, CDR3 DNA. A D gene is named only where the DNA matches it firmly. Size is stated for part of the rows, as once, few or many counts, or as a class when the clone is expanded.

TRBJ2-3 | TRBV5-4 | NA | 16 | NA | CASSPWGGARTDTQYF | TGTGCCAGCAGCCCCTGGGGGGGGGCCCGCACAGATACGCAGTATTTT
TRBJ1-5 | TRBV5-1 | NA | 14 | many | CASSPGLSNQPQHF | TGCGCCAGCAGCCCGGGCCTTAGCAATCAGCCCCAGCATTTT
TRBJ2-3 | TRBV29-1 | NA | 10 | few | CSANTDTQYF | TGCAGCGCCAACACAGATACGCAGTATTTT
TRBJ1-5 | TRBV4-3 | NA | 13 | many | CASSQDVTQPQHF | TGCGCCAGCAGCCAAGATGTTACTCAGCCCCAGCATTTT
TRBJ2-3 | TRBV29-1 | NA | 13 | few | CSVLAASTDTQYF | TGCAGCGTTTTGGCGGCTAGCACAGATACGCAGTATTTT
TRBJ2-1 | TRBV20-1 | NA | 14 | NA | CSTRDDTTYNEQFF | TGCAGCACGCGGGATGACACGACCTACAATGAGCAGTTCTTC
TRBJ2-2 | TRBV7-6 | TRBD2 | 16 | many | CASSLYVGTTTGELFF | TGTGCCAGCAGCTTATATGTTGGGACTACCACCGGGGAGCTGTTTTTT
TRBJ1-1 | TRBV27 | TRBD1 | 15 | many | CASSSPGQGNTEAFF | TGTGCCAGCAGTTCCCCGGGACAGGGGAACACTGAAGCTTTCTTT
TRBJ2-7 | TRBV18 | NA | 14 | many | CASSPRASSREQYF | TGTGCCAGCTCACCACGGGCCTCATCGCGCGAGCAGTACTTC
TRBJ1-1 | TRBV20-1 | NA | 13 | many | CSALNTMNTEAFF | TGCAGTGCCCTCAACACCATGAACACTGAAGCTTTCTTT
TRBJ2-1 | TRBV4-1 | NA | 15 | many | CASSQTRENYNEQFF | TGCGCCAGCAGCCAAACTAGGGAGAACTACAATGAGCAGTTCTTC
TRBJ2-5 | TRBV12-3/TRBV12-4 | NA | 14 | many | CASSFPATQETQYF | TGTGCCAGCAGTTTCCCTGCCACCCAAGAGACCCAGTACTTC
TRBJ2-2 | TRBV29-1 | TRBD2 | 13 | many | CSVDREGAGELFF | TGCAGCGTTGACAGGGAGGGAGCCGGGGAGCTGTTTTTT
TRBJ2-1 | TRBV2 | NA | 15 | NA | CASSSSTRSYNEQFF | TGTGCCAGCAGTTCTAGCACCCGCTCCTACAATGAGCAGTTCTTC
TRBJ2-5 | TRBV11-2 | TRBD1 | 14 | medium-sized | CASRRDRGTETQYF | TGTGCCAGCAGGAGGGACAGGGGGACAGAGACCCAGTACTTC
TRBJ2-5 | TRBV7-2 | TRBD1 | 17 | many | CASSLASRGTGVETQYF | TGTGCCAGCAGCTTAGCGAGTAGGGGGACAGGGGTAGAGACCCAGTACTTC
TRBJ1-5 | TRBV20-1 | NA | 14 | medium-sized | CSAPGPTSNQPQHF | TGCAGTGCTCCTGGTCCAACAAGCAATCAGCCCCAGCATTTT
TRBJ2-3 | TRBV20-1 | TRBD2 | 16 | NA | CSASRPGGGDTDTQYF | TGCAGTGCTTCCCGCCCCGGTGGGGGGGACACAGATACGCAGTATTTT
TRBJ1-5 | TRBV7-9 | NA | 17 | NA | CASSGGRGIGSNQPQHF | TGTGCCAGCAGCGGGGGAAGGGGCATTGGGAGCAATCAGCCCCAGCATTTT
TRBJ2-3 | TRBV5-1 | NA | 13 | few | CASRTGSTDTQYF | TGCGCCAGCAGAACGGGGAGCACAGATACGCAGTATTTT
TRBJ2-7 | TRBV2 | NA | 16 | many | CASSEASGTRAVEQYF | TGTGCCAGCAGTGAAGCGTCCGGGACCCGGGCGGTAGAGCAGTACTTC
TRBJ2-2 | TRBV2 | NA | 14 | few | CASSVLGDAGELFF | TGTGCCAGCAGTGTGCTAGGGGACGCCGGGGAGCTGTTTTTT
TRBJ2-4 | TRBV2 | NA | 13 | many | CASTTPGENIQYF | TGTGCCAGCACCACCCCTGGAGAGAACATTCAGTACTTC
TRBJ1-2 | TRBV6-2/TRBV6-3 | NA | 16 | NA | CASSRPRAAHHYGYTF | TGTGCCAGCAGTCGTCCCCGGGCCGCCCACCACTATGGCTACACCTTC
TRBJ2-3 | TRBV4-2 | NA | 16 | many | CASSQEGYGSTDTQYF | TGTGCCAGCAGCCAAGAGGGGTACGGAAGCACAGATACGCAGTATTTT
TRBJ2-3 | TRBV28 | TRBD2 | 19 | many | CASSLWGSGRAGSTDTQYF | TGTGCCAGCAGTTTATGGGGTAGCGGGAGGGCCGGCTCCACAGATACGCAGTATTTT
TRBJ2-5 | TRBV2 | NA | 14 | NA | CASRTRTAQETQYF | TGTGCCAGCAGGACACGGACGGCCCAAGAGACCCAGTACTTC
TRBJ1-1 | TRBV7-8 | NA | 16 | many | CASSLSLRGNSREAFF | TGTGCCAGCAGCTTGTCTTTGAGGGGAAACTCGCGTGAAGCTTTCTTT
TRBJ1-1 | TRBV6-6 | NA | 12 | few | CASSARDTEAFF | TGTGCCAGCAGTGCCCGGGACACTGAAGCTTTCTTT
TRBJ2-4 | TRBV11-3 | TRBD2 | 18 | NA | CASSVSGTSGGAKIIQYF | TGTGCCAGCAGCGTCTCCGGGACTAGCGGAGGAGCCAAAATCATTCAGTACTTC
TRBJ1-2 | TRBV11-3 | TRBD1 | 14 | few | CASRPPGQAAGYTF | TGTGCCAGCAGACCTCCGGGACAGGCTGCTGGCTACACCTTC
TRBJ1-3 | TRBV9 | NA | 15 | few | CASSRTGLSGNTIYF | TGTGCCAGCAGCCGAACGGGGCTCTCTGGAAACACCATATATTTT
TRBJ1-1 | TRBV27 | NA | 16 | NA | CASSTKGTRQNTEAFF | TGTGCCAGCAGTACCAAGGGGACAAGGCAGAACACTGAAGCTTTCTTT
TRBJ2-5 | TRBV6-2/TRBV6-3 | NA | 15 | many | CASSTGQDSQETQYF | TGTGCCAGCAGCACCGGCCAGGATTCTCAAGAGACCCAGTACTTC
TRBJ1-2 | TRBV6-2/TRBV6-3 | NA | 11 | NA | CASSSTQRGTF | TGTGCCAGCAGTTCCACTCAGCGGGGGACCTTC
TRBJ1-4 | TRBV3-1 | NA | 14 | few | CASSLQNNNEKLFF | TGTGCCAGCAGTCTACAGAACAATAATGAAAAACTGTTTTTT
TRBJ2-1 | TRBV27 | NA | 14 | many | CASSNSGFYNEQFF | TGTGCCAGCAGTAACAGCGGCTTCTACAATGAGCAGTTCTTC
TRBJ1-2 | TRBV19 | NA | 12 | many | CASSTTVRGYTF | TGTGCCAGTAGTACCACAGTGCGCGGCTACACCTTC
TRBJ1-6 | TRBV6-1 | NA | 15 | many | CASGRGSSYNSPLHF | TGTGCCAGCGGACGGGGAAGCTCCTATAATTCACCCCTCCACTTT
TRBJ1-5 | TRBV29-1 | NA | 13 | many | CSVGSGTNQPQHF | TGCAGCGTTGGATCAGGGACTAATCAGCCCCAGCATTTT
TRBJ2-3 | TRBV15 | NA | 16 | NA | CATSRDREGLTDTQYF | TGTGCCACCAGCAGAGATCGCGAGGGGTTAACAGATACGCAGTATTTT
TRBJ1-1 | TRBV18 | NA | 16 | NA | CASSPDGTLPLARAFF | TGTGCCAGCTCACCAGACGGGACACTACCCCTTGCACGAGCTTTCTTT
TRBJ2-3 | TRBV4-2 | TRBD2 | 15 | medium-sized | CASSLAGGPTDTQYF | TGTGCCAGCAGCCTAGCGGGAGGGCCCACAGATACGCAGTATTTT